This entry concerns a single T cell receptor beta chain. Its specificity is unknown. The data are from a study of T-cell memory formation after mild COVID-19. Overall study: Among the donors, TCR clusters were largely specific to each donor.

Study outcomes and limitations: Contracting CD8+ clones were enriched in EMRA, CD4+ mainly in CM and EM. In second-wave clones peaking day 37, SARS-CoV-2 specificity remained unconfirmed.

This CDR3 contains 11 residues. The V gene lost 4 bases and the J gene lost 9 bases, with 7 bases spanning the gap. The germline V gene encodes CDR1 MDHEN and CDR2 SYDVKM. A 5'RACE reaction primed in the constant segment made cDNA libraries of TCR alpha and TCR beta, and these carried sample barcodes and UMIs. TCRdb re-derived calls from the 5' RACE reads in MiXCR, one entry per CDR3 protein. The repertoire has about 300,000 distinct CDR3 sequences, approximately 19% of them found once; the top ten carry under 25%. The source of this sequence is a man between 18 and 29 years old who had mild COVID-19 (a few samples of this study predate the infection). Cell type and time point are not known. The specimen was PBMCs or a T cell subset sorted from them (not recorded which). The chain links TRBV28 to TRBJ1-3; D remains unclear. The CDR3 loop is CASSYRSTIYF. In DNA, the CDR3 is TGTGCCAGCAGTTACAGAAGCACCATATATTTT.